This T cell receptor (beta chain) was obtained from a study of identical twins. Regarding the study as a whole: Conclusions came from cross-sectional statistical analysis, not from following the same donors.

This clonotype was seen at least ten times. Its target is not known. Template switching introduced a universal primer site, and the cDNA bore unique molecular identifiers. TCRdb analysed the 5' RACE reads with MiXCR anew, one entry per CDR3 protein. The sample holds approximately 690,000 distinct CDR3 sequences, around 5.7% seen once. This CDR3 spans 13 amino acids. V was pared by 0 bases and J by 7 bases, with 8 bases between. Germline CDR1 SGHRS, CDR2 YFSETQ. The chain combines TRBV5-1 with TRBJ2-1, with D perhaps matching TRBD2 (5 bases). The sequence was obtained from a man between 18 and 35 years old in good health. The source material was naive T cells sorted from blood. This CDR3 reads CASSLGRENEQFF. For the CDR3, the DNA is TGCGCCAGCAGCTTGGGTAGGGAGAATGAGCAGTTCTTC. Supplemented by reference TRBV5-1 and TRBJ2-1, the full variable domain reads KAGVTQTPRYLIKTRGQQVTLSCSPISGHRSVSWYQQTPGQGLQFLFEYFSETQRNKGNFPGRFSGRQFSNSRSEMNVSTLELGDSALYLCASSLGRENEQFFGPGTRLTVL.